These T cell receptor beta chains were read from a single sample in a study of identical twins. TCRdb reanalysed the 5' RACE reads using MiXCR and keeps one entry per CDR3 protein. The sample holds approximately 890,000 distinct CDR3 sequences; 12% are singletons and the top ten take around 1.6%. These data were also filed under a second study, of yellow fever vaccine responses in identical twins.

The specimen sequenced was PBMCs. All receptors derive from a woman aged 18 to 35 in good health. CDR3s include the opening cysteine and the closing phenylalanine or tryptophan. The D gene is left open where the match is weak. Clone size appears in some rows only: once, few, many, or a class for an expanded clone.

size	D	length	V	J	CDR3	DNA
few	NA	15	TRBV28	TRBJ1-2	CASSPAEPSAYGYTF	TGTGCCAGCAGCCCGGCTGAACCTTCAGCTTATGGCTACACCTTC
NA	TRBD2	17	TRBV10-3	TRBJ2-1	CAISESLRGGSENEQFF	TGTGCCATCAGTGAGTCGTTGCGGGGGGGCTCGGAGAATGAGCAGTTCTTC
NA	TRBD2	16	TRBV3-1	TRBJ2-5	CASSREGTSGRETQYF	TGTGCCAGCAGCCGAGAAGGGACTAGCGGTAGGGAGACCCAGTACTTC
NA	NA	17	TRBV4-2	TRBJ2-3	CASSQDFAQLGTDTQYF	TGTGCCAGCAGCCAAGATTTTGCCCAGCTCGGCACAGATACGCAGTATTTT
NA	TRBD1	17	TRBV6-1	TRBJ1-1	CASRSGPGTGYHTEAFF	TGTGCCAGCAGGTCGGGACCCGGGACAGGGTACCACACTGAAGCTTTCTTT
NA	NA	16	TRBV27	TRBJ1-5	CASRKNGGGSNQPQHF	TGTGCCAGCAGGAAAAATGGTGGGGGCTCGAATCAGCCCCAGCATTTT
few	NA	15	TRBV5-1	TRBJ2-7	CASKVSAVSSYEQYF	TGCGCCAGCAAGGTCTCGGCCGTGAGCTCCTACGAGCAGTACTTC
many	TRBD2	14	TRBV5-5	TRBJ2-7	CASSLELAGYEQYF	TGTGCCAGCAGCTTGGAGTTAGCGGGGTACGAGCAGTACTTC
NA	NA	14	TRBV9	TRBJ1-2	CASSVGSSWGGYTF	TGTGCCAGCAGCGTAGGAAGCTCTTGGGGGGGCTACACCTTC
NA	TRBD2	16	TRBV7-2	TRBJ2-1	CASSRTSGGLYNEQFF	TGTGCCAGCAGTCGGACTAGCGGGGGGTTATACAATGAGCAGTTCTTC
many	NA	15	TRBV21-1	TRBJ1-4	CASSKEGEGREKLFF	TGTGCCAGCAGCAAAGAAGGGGAGGGTAGGGAAAAACTGTTTTTT
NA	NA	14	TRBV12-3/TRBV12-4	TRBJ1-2	CASSLSLTSYGYTF	TGTGCCAGCAGTCTCAGCCTCACATCCTATGGCTACACCTTC
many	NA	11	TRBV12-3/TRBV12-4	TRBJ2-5	CASSLRDRTYF	TGTGCCAGCAGTTTAAGGGACCGGACATACTTC
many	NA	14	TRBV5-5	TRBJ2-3	CASSFRTGADTQYF	TGTGCCAGCAGTTTTCGTACGGGCGCAGATACGCAGTATTTT
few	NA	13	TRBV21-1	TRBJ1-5	CASSSSYNQPQHF	TGTGCCAGCAGCTCCAGTTACAATCAGCCCCAGCATTTT
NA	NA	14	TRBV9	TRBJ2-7	CASSYSWGPYEQYF	TGTGCCAGCAGCTATAGTTGGGGGCCCTACGAGCAGTACTTC
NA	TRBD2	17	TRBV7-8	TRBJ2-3	CASSSWTSGFGTDTQYF	TGTGCCAGCAGCTCGTGGACTAGCGGGTTTGGCACAGATACGCAGTATTTT
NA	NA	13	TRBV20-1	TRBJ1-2	CSAPGDSNYGYTF	TGCAGTGCCCCGGGCGACAGTAACTATGGCTACACCTTC
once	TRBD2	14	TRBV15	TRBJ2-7	CATRAGGAKYEQYF	TGTGCCACCAGGGCGGGGGGGGCAAAATACGAGCAGTACTTC
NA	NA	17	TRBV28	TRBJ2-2	CASSPIGGNANTGELFF	TGTGCCAGCAGTCCTATCGGCGGGAACGCGAACACCGGGGAGCTGTTTTTT
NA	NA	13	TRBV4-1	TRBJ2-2	CASSQDIAGELFF	TGCGCCAGCAGCCAAGATATCGCCGGGGAGCTGTTTTTT
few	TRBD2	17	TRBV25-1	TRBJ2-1	CASSSRRAGGPYNEQFF	TGTGCCAGCAGTTCCCGGCGGGCGGGAGGGCCATACAATGAGCAGTTCTTC
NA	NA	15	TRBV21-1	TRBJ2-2	CASSTSGAGTGELFF	TGTGCCAGCAGCACCTCGGGGGCAGGGACCGGGGAGCTGTTTTTT
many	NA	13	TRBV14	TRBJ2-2	CASSPRPTGELFF	TGTGCCAGCAGCCCTAGACCCACCGGGGAGCTGTTTTTT
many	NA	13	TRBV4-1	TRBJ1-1	CASSQGSNTEAFF	TGCGCCAGCAGCCAGGGATCGAACACTGAAGCTTTCTTT
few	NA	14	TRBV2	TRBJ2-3	CASSELMRTDTQYF	TGTGCCAGCAGTGAATTAATGAGGACAGATACGCAGTATTTT
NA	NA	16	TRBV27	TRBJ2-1	CASSQVLAFVYNEQFF	TGTGCCAGCAGCCAAGTCCTAGCGTTTGTTTACAATGAGCAGTTCTTC
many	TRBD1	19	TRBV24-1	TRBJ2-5	CATSDGVGYRGDPQETQYF	TGTGCCACCAGTGATGGCGTCGGGTACAGGGGCGACCCCCAAGAGACCCAGTACTTC
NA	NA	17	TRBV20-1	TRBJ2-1	CSARDLMGSVSYNEQFF	TGCAGTGCTAGGGATCTTATGGGCTCCGTCTCCTACAATGAGCAGTTCTTC
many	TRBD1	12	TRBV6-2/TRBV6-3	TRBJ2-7	CASLNRGYEQYF	TGTGCCAGCCTGAACAGGGGCTACGAGCAGTACTTC
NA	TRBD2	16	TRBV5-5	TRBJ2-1	CASSLAPTSPNNEQFF	TGTGCCAGCAGCTTGGCTCCGACTAGCCCCAACAATGAGCAGTTCTTC
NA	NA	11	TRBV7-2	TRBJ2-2	CASSLWEELFF	TGTGCCAGCAGCTTATGGGAGGAGCTGTTTTTT
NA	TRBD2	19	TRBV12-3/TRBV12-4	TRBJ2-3	CASSPGLAGGSWSTDTQYF	TGTGCCAGCAGTCCCGGACTAGCGGGAGGATCATGGAGCACAGATACGCAGTATTTT
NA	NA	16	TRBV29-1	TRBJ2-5	CSVEPLEQGNQENQYF	TGCAGCGTTGAACCCCTCGAGCAGGGGAACCAAGAGAACCAGTACTTC
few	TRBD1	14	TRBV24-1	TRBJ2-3	CATSDQQGTDTQYF	TGTGCCACCAGTGACCAACAGGGGACAGATACGCAGTATTTT
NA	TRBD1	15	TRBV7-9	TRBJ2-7	CASTALGQGADEQYF	TGTGCCAGCACCGCGCTGGGACAGGGGGCTGACGAGCAGTACTTC
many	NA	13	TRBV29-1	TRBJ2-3	CSVHKVLADTQYF	TGCAGCGTCCATAAGGTCTTGGCAGATACGCAGTATTTT
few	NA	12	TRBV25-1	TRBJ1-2	CASSERVGGYTF	TGTGCCAGCAGTGAAAGGGTTGGCGGCTACACCTTC
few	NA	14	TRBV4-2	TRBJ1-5	CASSQDRGAQPQHF	TGTGCCAGCAGCCAAGATCGGGGGGCTCAGCCCCAGCATTTT
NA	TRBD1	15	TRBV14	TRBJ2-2	CASSPGTGGIGELFF	TGTGCCAGCAGCCCGGGGACAGGCGGGATCGGGGAGCTGTTTTTT
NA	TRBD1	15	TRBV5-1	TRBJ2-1	CASSATGTGRNEQFF	TGCGCCAGCAGCGCAACCGGGACAGGAAGAAATGAGCAGTTCTTC
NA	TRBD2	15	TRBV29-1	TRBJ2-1	CSVGPGGTSGGEQFF	TGCAGCGTCGGACCCGGGGGGACTAGCGGAGGGGAGCAGTTCTTC
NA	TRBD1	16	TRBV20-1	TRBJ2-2	CSARFPTGGLTGELFF	TGCAGTGCTAGGTTCCCCACAGGGGGCCTCACCGGGGAGCTGTTTTTT
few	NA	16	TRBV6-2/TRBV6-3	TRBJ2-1	CASRPHLAAPYNEQFF	TGTGCCAGCAGACCCCATCTAGCAGCGCCATACAATGAGCAGTTCTTC
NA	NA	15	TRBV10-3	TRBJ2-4	CAISSWEGTKNIQYF	TGTGCCATCAGTTCCTGGGAAGGTACCAAAAACATTCAGTACTTC
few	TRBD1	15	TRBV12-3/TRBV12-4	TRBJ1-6	CASSPATGSNSPLHF	TGTGCCAGCAGCCCTGCGACAGGGTCTAATTCACCCCTCCACTTT
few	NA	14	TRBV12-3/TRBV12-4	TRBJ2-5	CASSFNSVGGTQYF	TGTGCCAGCAGTTTTAACAGCGTAGGGGGGACCCAGTACTTC
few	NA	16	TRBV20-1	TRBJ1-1	CSASSWSGLGGTEAFF	TGCAGTGCCTCCTCTTGGTCTGGTTTGGGAGGCACTGAAGCTTTCTTT